A selection of T cell receptor beta chains follows, all from one sample in a study of vaccination effects on CD4 cells after COVID-19. For these TCRs, the target antigens are not known. Using immunoSEQ multiplex PCR, the repertoire was profiled, and TCRdb retains in-frame clones only, with some absent. The table has under 85,000 clones, 60% to 85% seen once. The sample consisted of CD4+ T cells from PBMCs cultured with HCoV-OC43 spike peptides, taken after COVID-19 vaccination. The receptors here all came from a human donor who received a COVID-19 vaccine. Both conserved end residues are part of each CDR3. The D gene is left open where the match is weak. Some rows have no size entry. The others give once, few or many, or a class for an expanded clone.

V gene: TRBV9; clone size: NA; J gene: TRBJ1-1; D gene: NA; CDR3 protein: CASSVGVPPNTEAFF; CDR3 DNA: TGTGCCAGCAGCGTAGGGGTACCACCTAACACTGAAGCTTTCTTT
V gene: TRBV7-3; clone size: few; J gene: TRBJ2-1; D gene: TRBD1; CDR3 protein: CASSLTGTGGPFPNEQFF; CDR3 DNA: TGTGCCAGCAGCCTGACCGGGACAGGGGGCCCATTCCCCAATGAGCAGTTCTTC
V gene: TRBV12-3/TRBV12-4; clone size: NA; J gene: TRBJ1-6; D gene: NA; CDR3 protein: CASNQGINSPLHF; CDR3 DNA: TGTGCCAGCAACCAGGGGATTAATTCACCCCTCCACTTT
V gene: TRBV5-6; clone size: NA; J gene: TRBJ2-4; D gene: NA; CDR3 protein: CASSLKGVSKNIQYF; CDR3 DNA: TGTGCCAGCAGCTTGAAGGGGGTTTCCAAAAACATTCAGTACTTC
V gene: TRBV3-1/TRBV3-2; clone size: NA; J gene: TRBJ2-5; D gene: TRBD1; CDR3 protein: CASGQGFSETQYF; CDR3 DNA: TGTGCCAGCGGACAGGGTTTCAGCGAGACCCAGTACTTC
V gene: TRBV19; clone size: NA; J gene: TRBJ2-3; D gene: NA; CDR3 protein: CASSTRGFSDTQYF; CDR3 DNA: TGTGCCAGTAGTACAAGGGGATTCTCAGATACGCAGTATTTT
V gene: TRBV19; clone size: NA; J gene: TRBJ1-2; D gene: TRBD1; CDR3 protein: CASRDRDRLGYTF; CDR3 DNA: TGTGCCAGTAGGGACCGGGACAGGTTGGGCTACACCTTC
V gene: TRBV30; clone size: NA; J gene: TRBJ2-4; D gene: NA; CDR3 protein: CAWSGLGGHVQYF; CDR3 DNA: TGTGCCTGGAGTGGCCTCGGGGGCCATGTTCAGTACTTC
V gene: TRBV6-5; clone size: NA; J gene: TRBJ1-2; D gene: TRBD1; CDR3 protein: CASSYSTGKVYGYTF; CDR3 DNA: TGTGCCAGCAGTTACTCGACAGGGAAAGTCTATGGCTACACCTTC
V gene: TRBV29-1; clone size: once; J gene: TRBJ2-2; D gene: NA; CDR3 protein: CSVEPGQKRTGELFF; CDR3 DNA: TGCAGCGTTGAGCCCGGACAGAAACGCACCGGGGAGCTGTTTTTT
V gene: TRBV19; clone size: once; J gene: TRBJ1-2; D gene: NA; CDR3 protein: CASKTGYGYTF; CDR3 DNA: TGTGCCAGTAAAACAGGGTATGGCTACACCTTC
V gene: TRBV9; clone size: NA; J gene: TRBJ1-6; D gene: TRBD1; CDR3 protein: CASSPLPGQGESPLHF; CDR3 DNA: TGTGCCAGCAGCCCATTACCCGGACAGGGAGAATCACCCCTCCACTTT
V gene: TRBV27; clone size: NA; J gene: TRBJ1-2; D gene: NA; CDR3 protein: CASSAHGENYGYTF; CDR3 DNA: TGTGCCAGCAGTGCCCATGGGGAGAACTATGGCTACACCTTC
V gene: TRBV5-1; clone size: NA; J gene: TRBJ1-1; D gene: NA; CDR3 protein: CASSLVGTAYNTEAFF; CDR3 DNA: TGCGCCAGCAGCTTGGTAGGGACGGCCTATAACACTGAAGCTTTCTTT
V gene: TRBV2; clone size: few; J gene: TRBJ2-2; D gene: NA; CDR3 protein: CASRQLEAGELFF; CDR3 DNA: TGTGCCAGCCGACAGCTCGAGGCCGGGGAGCTGTTTTTT
V gene: TRBV12-5; clone size: NA; J gene: TRBJ1-5; D gene: TRBD1; CDR3 protein: CASGLVTGGKEPQHF; CDR3 DNA: TGTGCTAGTGGTTTGGTAACAGGGGGTAAAGAGCCCCAGCATTTT
V gene: TRBV6-1; clone size: NA; J gene: TRBJ2-3; D gene: NA; CDR3 protein: CASSERVDGDTQYF; CDR3 DNA: TGTGCCAGCAGTGAGCGGGTGGATGGAGATACGCAGTATTTT
V gene: TRBV5-1; clone size: NA; J gene: TRBJ2-3; D gene: TRBD1; CDR3 protein: CASSTGTGRDTQYF; CDR3 DNA: TGCGCCAGCAGCACTGGGACAGGGAGAGATACGCAGTATTTT
V gene: TRBV19; clone size: NA; J gene: TRBJ2-3; D gene: NA; CDR3 protein: CASRKGGVADTQYF; CDR3 DNA: TGTGCCAGCCGCAAGGGGGGGGTCGCAGATACGCAGTATTTT
V gene: TRBV5-4; clone size: NA; J gene: TRBJ1-1; D gene: TRBD1; CDR3 protein: CASSLGQGPARDEAFF; CDR3 DNA: TGTGCCAGCAGCTTGGGACAGGGCCCCGCAAGGGATGAAGCTTTCTTT
V gene: TRBV18; clone size: NA; J gene: TRBJ2-2; D gene: TRBD1; CDR3 protein: CASSPRTGTNTGELFF; CDR3 DNA: TGTGCCAGCTCACCCCGGACAGGAACTAACACCGGGGAGCTGTTTTTT
V gene: TRBV15; clone size: NA; J gene: TRBJ2-3; D gene: TRBD2; CDR3 protein: CATSGLPGLAATMDTQYF; CDR3 DNA: TGTGCCACCAGCGGCCTTCCCGGACTAGCGGCTACCATGGATACGCAGTATTTT
V gene: TRBV7-3; clone size: NA; J gene: TRBJ1-1; D gene: TRBD1; CDR3 protein: CASSLLGQGATEAFF; CDR3 DNA: TGTGCCAGCAGCTTACTGGGACAGGGGGCTACTGAAGCTTTCTTT
V gene: TRBV3-1/TRBV3-2; clone size: few; J gene: TRBJ2-1; D gene: NA; CDR3 protein: CASSQDRRGEQFF; CDR3 DNA: TGTGCCAGCAGCCAGGACCGAAGGGGCGAGCAGTTCTTC
V gene: TRBV5-1; clone size: NA; J gene: TRBJ1-1; D gene: NA; CDR3 protein: CASSGTGFATEAFF; CDR3 DNA: TGCGCCAGCAGCGGAACAGGGTTTGCCACTGAAGCTTTCTTT
V gene: TRBV27; clone size: NA; J gene: TRBJ1-5; D gene: TRBD1; CDR3 protein: CASRTYRGASNQPQHF; CDR3 DNA: TGTGCCAGCAGGACCTACAGGGGCGCTAGCAATCAGCCCCAGCATTTT
V gene: TRBV19; clone size: NA; J gene: TRBJ1-2; D gene: NA; CDR3 protein: CASSIFQGLNGYTF; CDR3 DNA: TGTGCCAGTAGTATTTTTCAGGGGTTGAATGGCTACACCTTC
V gene: TRBV6-5; clone size: NA; J gene: TRBJ2-1; D gene: NA; CDR3 protein: CASTRGRGYEQFF; CDR3 DNA: TGTGCCAGCACCCGGGGCAGGGGATATGAGCAGTTCTTC
V gene: TRBV24-1; clone size: NA; J gene: TRBJ1-1; D gene: NA; CDR3 protein: CATSDPGGGTEAFF; CDR3 DNA: TGTGCCACCAGTGACCCCGGTGGAGGCACTGAAGCTTTCTTT
V gene: TRBV6-2/TRBV6-3; clone size: once; J gene: TRBJ1-1; D gene: NA; CDR3 protein: CASSSRGVSNTEAFF; CDR3 DNA: TGTGCCAGCAGTTCCCGGGGGGTATCGAACACTGAAGCTTTCTTT
V gene: TRBV15; clone size: NA; J gene: TRBJ2-5; D gene: TRBD2; CDR3 protein: CATSRRSGGAETQYF; CDR3 DNA: TGTGCCACCAGCAGACGGAGCGGGGGGGCTGAGACCCAGTACTTC
V gene: TRBV19; clone size: NA; J gene: TRBJ1-5; D gene: TRBD1; CDR3 protein: CASLDRHYSNQPQHF; CDR3 DNA: TGTGCCAGTTTGGACAGGCATTATAGCAATCAGCCCCAGCATTTT
V gene: TRBV28; clone size: NA; J gene: TRBJ1-2; D gene: NA; CDR3 protein: CASSAGGNYGYTF; CDR3 DNA: TGTGCCAGCAGCGCCGGGGGTAACTATGGCTACACCTTC
V gene: TRBV5-1; clone size: NA; J gene: TRBJ2-2; D gene: TRBD1; CDR3 protein: CASSLTGTVNTGELFF; CDR3 DNA: TGCGCCAGCAGCCTAACCGGGACAGTGAACACCGGGGAGCTGTTTTTT
V gene: TRBV4-1; clone size: NA; J gene: TRBJ2-1; D gene: TRBD1; CDR3 protein: CASSLLTLTGGNYNEQFF; CDR3 DNA: TGCGCCAGCAGCCTTCTCACTCTTACAGGGGGCAATTACAATGAGCAGTTCTTC
V gene: TRBV6-2/TRBV6-3; clone size: NA; J gene: TRBJ2-5; D gene: TRBD2; CDR3 protein: CASSYLAGPEETQYF; CDR3 DNA: TGTGCCAGCAGTTATCTAGCGGGGCCAGAGGAGACCCAGTACTTC
V gene: TRBV19; clone size: NA; J gene: TRBJ1-5; D gene: NA; CDR3 protein: CASFMMQYDQPQHF; CDR3 DNA: TGTGCCAGCTTTATGATGCAGTACGATCAGCCCCAGCATTTT
V gene: TRBV9; clone size: NA; J gene: TRBJ1-3; D gene: TRBD1; CDR3 protein: CASSVGQGGLGNTIYF; CDR3 DNA: TGTGCCAGCAGCGTAGGACAGGGGGGGCTTGGAAACACCATATATTTT
V gene: TRBV3-1/TRBV3-2; clone size: few; J gene: TRBJ2-1; D gene: TRBD2; CDR3 protein: CASSLKGLAAYNEQFF; CDR3 DNA: TGTGCCAGCAGCCTGAAGGGACTAGCGGCCTACAATGAGCAGTTCTTC
V gene: TRBV7-9; clone size: NA; J gene: TRBJ1-4; D gene: TRBD1; CDR3 protein: CASSTQGGHEKLFF; CDR3 DNA: TGTGCCAGCAGCACCCAGGGGGGGCATGAAAAACTGTTTTTT
V gene: TRBV6-1; clone size: NA; J gene: TRBJ1-2; D gene: NA; CDR3 protein: CASSEGSRTYGYTF; CDR3 DNA: TGTGCCAGCAGTGAAGGTTCCAGAACATATGGCTACACCTTC
V gene: TRBV7-9; clone size: few; J gene: TRBJ1-1; D gene: TRBD1; CDR3 protein: CASSRSGTGYTEAFF; CDR3 DNA: TGTGCCAGCAGCCGATCCGGGACAGGGTACACTGAAGCTTTCTTT
V gene: TRBV20-1; clone size: once; J gene: TRBJ1-2; D gene: NA; CDR3 protein: CSARVRAGYTF; CDR3 DNA: TGCAGTGCTAGAGTTAGGGCCGGCTACACCTTC
V gene: TRBV5-1; clone size: few; J gene: TRBJ2-2; D gene: TRBD1; CDR3 protein: CASSLGQGLSGELFF; CDR3 DNA: TGCGCCAGCAGCTTGGGACAGGGGTTGTCCGGGGAGCTGTTTTTT
V gene: TRBV6-6; clone size: once; J gene: TRBJ2-3; D gene: TRBD2; CDR3 protein: CASSYGPSGGANTQYF; CDR3 DNA: TGTGCCAGCAGTTACGGCCCTAGCGGGGGGGCAAATACGCAGTATTTT